This passage covers 25 T cell receptor beta chains from one sample sequenced in a study of metastatic and nonmetastatic thyroid tumors. MiXCR re-clonotyped the PCR reads for TCRdb. The data show 30,000 to 40,000 clones, with about a fifth seen just once and over 2.5% held by the top ten. The entire patient cohort was treatment-naive prior to thyroid surgery. What was sequenced was tumor tissue. The receptors originated from a male donor with papillary thyroid cancer or a benign thyroid nodule (not recorded which). Some clones in this sample may be carry-over from other donors' samples.

V and J are TRBV5-1 and TRBJ2-1; D gene unclear. The CDR3 contains 14 residues. The V end lost 2 bases, the J end lost 7 bases, and 13 bases lay between the germline ends. The V gene's germline CDR1 is SGHRS and CDR2 YFSETQ. The DNA for the CDR3 is TGCGCCAGCAGCTTCCTTGACTTAGATAATGAGCAGTTCTTC. Its protein product is CASSFLDLDNEQFF.

A few counts support this clone. A read error may produce the germline difference seen at one junction end. This rearrangement joins TRBV6-2 or TRBV6-3 to TRBJ2-3, with TRBD2 matching 7 bases. The CDR3 has 15 residues. Per the germline V gene, CDR1 is MNHEY and CDR2 is SVGEGT. The CDR3 here is CASIYARGGSDTQYF. For the CDR3, the DNA is TGTGCCAGCATTTACGCCCGGGGAGGGTCAGATACGCAGTATTTT.

This clone was detected ten times or more. This sequence joins TRBV12-3 or TRBV12-4 and TRBJ2-5; D is perhaps TRBD2 (5 bases). The CDR3 loop spans 14 amino acids. V gave up 6 bases and J gave up 1 base, with 12 bases separating them. CDR3: CASSYNRGQETQYF. CDR3 in DNA: TGTGCCAGCAGCTATAACCGGGGCCAAGAGACCCAGTACTTC.

This clone was seen at least ten times. The chain is built from TRBV20-1 and TRBJ2-3, with D hard to call. The CDR3 loop spans 13 amino acids. Trimming shortened V by 3 bases and J by 4 bases, and 11 bases separated the two germline ends. Germline-derived CDR1 and CDR2 are DFQATT and SNEGSKA (reference sequence). This CDR3 reads CSASPKGPDTQYF. In DNA, the CDR3 is TGCAGTGCTAGTCCGAAAGGGCCAGATACGCAGTATTTT.

J is TRBJ1-5 and V is TRBV7-8, with TRBD1 matching 8 bases. This CDR3 has 14 residues. Germline-derived CDR1 and CDR2 are SGHVS and FQNEAQ. Losses at the gene ends were 1 base for V and 6 bases for J; bases not matched to a gene: 2. This CDR3 reads CASSLVQGAQPQHF. In nucleotides, the CDR3 is TGTGCCAGCAGCTTAGTGCAGGGGGCTCAGCCCCAGCATTTT.

This clone was picked up many times. The V and J genes are TRBV7-8 and TRBJ2-2; no firm D call. The CDR3 extends over 15 amino acids. Looked up from germline, CDR1 is SGHVS and CDR2 is FQNEAQ. V was cut by 5 bases and J by 4 bases, with 14 bases left in between. The CDR3 spells CASSALAGPTGELFF. For the CDR3, the DNA is TGTGCCAGCAGCGCCCTTGCAGGACCCACCGGGGAGCTGTTTTTT. The whole variable domain, filled in from reference TRBV7-8 and TRBJ2-2, reads GAGVSQSPRYKVAKRGQDVALRCDPISGHVSLFWYQQALGQGPEFLTYFQNEAQLDKSGLPSDRFFAERPEGSVSTLKIQRTQQEDSAVYLCASSALAGPTGELFFGEGSRLTVL.

J is TRBJ2-7 and V is TRBV11-2; 11 bases are shared with TRBD2. The V and J ends lost 5 bases and 6 bases, in that order; junction bases with no gene match: 6. Germline V gene data show CDR1 as SGHAT and CDR2 as FQNNGV. The CDR3 has 14 residues. CDR3 protein: CASSPIAGGGEQYF. CDR3 nucleotide sequence: TGTGCCAGCAGCCCGATAGCGGGAGGGGGCGAGCAGTACTTC.

CDR3 amino acids: CASSYREGGNTIYF. As DNA, the CDR3 is TGTGCCAGCAGCTACAGGGAGGGTGGAAACACCATATATTTT. The chain has TRBV6-2 or TRBV6-3 and TRBJ1-3; perhaps TRBD1 as D (6 bases). The CDR3 totals 14 residues. In germline, CDR1 is MNHEY, CDR2 SVGEGT. Trimming took off 6 bases at V and 3 bases at J, with 12 bases between the two ends.

This clone was observed many times. Other DNA sequences from this sample encode an identical CDR3 as well. V gene TRBV24-1 combines with J gene TRBJ2-3; D not certain. From germline, CDR1 is KGHDR and CDR2 SFDVKD. With 7 bases removed from V and 0 bases from J, the gap between germline ends came to 7 bases. The CDR3 consists of 13 residues. CDR3 sequence reads: CATRGASTDTQYF. The CDR3 DNA is TGTGCCACCAGAGGCGCGAGCACAGATACGCAGTATTTT.

This clone was seen at least ten times. The V gene is TRBV6-2 or TRBV6-3, the J gene TRBJ2-6; no clear D gene. The V end was cut by 6 bases, the J end by 2 bases, with 11 bases between. CDR3 length equals 15 residues. Germline CDR1 reads MNHEY; CDR2 reads SVGEGT. The CDR3 DNA sequence: TGTGCCAGCAGATACCGGCTCACTGGGGCCAACGTCCTGACTTTC. The encoded protein is CASRYRLTGANVLTF.

This clone came up once. CDR3 in amino acids: CASSDSTGRRYTF. CDR3 sequence (DNA): TGTGCCAGCAGCGATTCGACAGGGCGTCGCTACACCTTC. The chain carries TRBV11-2 and TRBJ1-2, with 7 bases fitting TRBD1. The V segment lost 5 bases and the J segment 9 bases; nucleotides outside the gene matches: 9. Germline loops: CDR1 SGHAT, CDR2 FQNNGV. The CDR3 runs to 13 residues. Drawing the rest from reference TRBV11-2 and TRBJ1-2, the complete variable domain is EAGVAQSPRYKIIEKRQSVAFWCNPISGHATLYWYQQILGQGPKLLIQFQNNGVVDDSQLPKDRFSAERLKGVDSTLKIQPAKLEDSAVYLCASSDSTGRRYTFGSGTRLTVV.

This clone was counted ten times or more. This chain joins TRBV28 and TRBJ2-5; D is ambiguous. Germline-derived CDR1 and CDR2 are MDHEN and SYDVKM. Trimming left V 4 bases short and J 4 bases short, with 7 bases between. CDR3 size: 12 residues. In DNA, the CDR3 is TGTGCCAGCAGTTCCATACGAGAGACCCAGTACTTC. Translating it yields CASSSIRETQYF.

In this sample, this clone turned up many times. V usage is TRBV14 and J usage is TRBJ2-7, with 11 bases fitting TRBD1. The CDR3 consists of 16 residues. The V segment lost 4 bases and the J segment 5 bases; nucleotides outside the gene matches: 10. Per the germline V gene, CDR1 is SGHDN and CDR2 is FVKESK. As DNA, the CDR3 is TGTGCCAGCAGCCTTATTCCGGGACAGGGGGAAAACGAGCAGTACTTC. As protein: CASSLIPGQGENEQYF. The variable domain in full, completed from reference TRBV14 and TRBJ2-7, reads EAGVTQFPSHSVIEKGQTVTLRCDPISGHDNLYWYRRVMGKEIKFLLHFVKESKQDESGMPNNRFLAERTGGTYSTLKVQPAELEDSGVYFCASSLIPGQGENEQYFGPGTRLTVT.

This clone was seen a handful of times. V and J are TRBV28 and TRBJ1-5; unclear D gene. Germline values: CDR1 MDHEN, CDR2 SYDVKM. V was pared by 9 bases and J by 6 bases, with 18 bases between. CDR3 length equals 14 residues. This chain's CDR3 is CASSVHGVGQPQHF. CDR3 in DNA: TGTGCCAGTAGTGTACATGGGGTAGGTCAGCCCCAGCATTTT.

The chain combines TRBV5-4 with TRBJ1-2; maybe TRBD1 (5 bases). Trimming took off 2 bases at V and 7 bases at J, with 9 bases between the two ends. The CDR3 loop spans 12 amino acids. The germline gives CDR1 SGHNT, CDR2 YYREEE (reference sequence). The CDR3 sequence is CASSFQGGGYTF. The CDR3 bases are TGTGCCAGCAGCTTCCAGGGTGGTGGCTACACCTTC.

This clone appeared many times. The chain employs TRBV5-1 and TRBJ2-3; 13 bases agree with TRBD2. V shed 5 bases, J shed 6 bases, and the junction held 9 bases outside the gene matches. The germline CDR1 and CDR2 sequences are SGHRS and YFSETQ. There are 16 residues in the CDR3. CDR3 protein: CASSSGTSGTADTQYF. In DNA, the CDR3 is TGCGCCAGCAGTTCCGGGACTAGCGGGACGGCCGATACGCAGTATTTT.

This clone has at least ten counts. The sample holds other DNA sequences that translate to the same CDR3. The DNA for the CDR3 is TGTGCCAGCAGAGGTGGTGTAGCGGGCCTATACGATGAGCAGTTCTTC. It yields the protein CASRGGVAGLYDEQFF. This chain links TRBV6-1 with TRBJ2-1; TRBD2 aligns across 7 bases. The CDR3 is 16 amino acids. J was trimmed by 8 bases and V by 6 bases; bases with no gene match: 16. CDR1 is MNHNS and CDR2 is SASEGT in the germline V gene.

The sample holds many counts of this clone. A read error may be the cause here, since a much bigger clone is one base away. Other DNA variants within this sample encode the same CDR3. The V gene is TRBV30, the J gene TRBJ1-5, with 7 bases aligning to TRBD1. Germline V gene data show CDR1 as GTSNPN and CDR2 as SVGIG (reference sequence). The CDR3 consists of 15 residues. The CDR3 loop reads CAWSTGRQGNQPQHF. CDR3 sequence (DNA): TGTGCCTGGTCGACAGGGAGACAGGGCAATCAGCCCCAGCACTTT.

The chain employs TRBV5-1 and TRBJ2-7; 8 bases line up with TRBD2. Trimming at V came to 4 bases and at J to 4 bases, leaving 4 bases not matched to a gene. The CDR3 totals 13 residues. Germline lookup yields CDR1 SGHRS and CDR2 YFSETQ. CDR3 DNA sequence: TGCGCCAGCAGCGAGAGCGGGAGATACGAGCAGTACTTC. It codes for CASSESGRYEQYF.

This clone qualifies as medium-sized. The V and J genes are TRBV24-1 and TRBJ2-5; either TRBD1 or TRBD2 may fit D (7 bases each). V was pared by 4 bases and J by 4 bases, with 18 bases between. Germline CDR1 is KGHDR and CDR2 is SFDVKD. The CDR3 contains 16 residues. CDR3 coding DNA: TGTGCCACCAGTGACGCCCGACAGGGAGGGTCAGAGACCCAGTACTTC. It yields the protein CATSDARQGGSETQYF.

This clone came up many times. This chain links TRBV11-2 with TRBJ2-7, with no clear D. The germline V gene encodes CDR1 SGHAT and CDR2 FQNNGV. CDR3 length equals 14 residues. Trimming left V 5 bases short and J 3 bases short, with 14 bases between. CDR3 coding DNA: TGTGCCAGCAGCCTCCGACTGTTACGCTACGAGCAGTACTTC. Its translation is CASSLRLLRYEQYF.

This rearrangement joins TRBV5-1 to TRBJ1-2; D is unclear. Germline V CDR1 and CDR2: SGHRS, YFSETQ. The CDR3 contains 15 residues. V was shortened by 0 bases and J by 4 bases, with 13 bases between the two germline ends. CDR3 bases: TGCGCCAGCAGCTTGGGGGTCGGGGTCGGCTATGGCTACACCTTC. It translates to CASSLGVGVGYGYTF.

This clone is termed medium-sized. The chain links TRBV20-1 to TRBJ2-7; TRBD1 aligns across 8 bases. Germline CDR1 reads DFQATT; CDR2 reads SNEGSKA (reference sequence). The CDR3 consists of 13 residues. The V segment lost 4 bases and the J segment 2 bases; nucleotides outside the gene matches: 4. CDR3 coding DNA: TGCAGTGCTACCTGGACAGGGACCTACGAGCAGTACTTC. Its translation is CSATWTGTYEQYF.

This clone showed up many times. The V gene is TRBV29-1, the J gene TRBJ1-1; D uncertain. The CDR3 totals 13 residues. The ends were cut back, 1 base at V and 0 bases at J, with 6 bases in the middle. Germline CDR1 reads SQVTM; CDR2 reads ANQGSEA. For the CDR3, the DNA is TGCAGCGTTGAAGGAGCTTTGAACACTGAAGCTTTCTTT. Protein sequence: CSVEGALNTEAFF.

The chain is built from TRBV11-2 and TRBJ2-7; 13 bases map to TRBD2. The CDR3 is 17 amino acids. The germline V gene has CDR1 SGHAT and CDR2 FQNNGV. V gave up 5 bases and J gave up 3 bases; unmatched junction bases: 10. CDR3 amino acids: CASSPQRGTSGNYEQYF. In DNA, the CDR3 is TGTGCCAGCAGCCCACAGAGAGGGACTAGCGGGAACTACGAGCAGTACTTC.